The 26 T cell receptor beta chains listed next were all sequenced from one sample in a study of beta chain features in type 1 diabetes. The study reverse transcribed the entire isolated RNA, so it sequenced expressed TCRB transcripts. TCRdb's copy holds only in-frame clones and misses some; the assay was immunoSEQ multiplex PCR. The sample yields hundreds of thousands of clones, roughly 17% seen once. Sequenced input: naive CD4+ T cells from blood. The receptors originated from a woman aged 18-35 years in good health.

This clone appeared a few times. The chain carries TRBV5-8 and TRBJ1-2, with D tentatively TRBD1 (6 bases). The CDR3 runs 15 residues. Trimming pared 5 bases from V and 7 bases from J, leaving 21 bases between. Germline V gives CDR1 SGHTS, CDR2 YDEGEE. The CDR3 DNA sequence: TGTGCCAGCAGGTTGAGGTTCCGGACAGAAGGTGGCTACACCTTC. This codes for CASRLRFRTEGGYTF.

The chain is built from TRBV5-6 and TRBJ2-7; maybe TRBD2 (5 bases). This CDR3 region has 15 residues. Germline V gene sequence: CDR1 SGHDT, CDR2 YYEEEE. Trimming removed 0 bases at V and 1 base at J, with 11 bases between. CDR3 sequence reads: CASSLAGIRSYEQYF. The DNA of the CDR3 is TGTGCCAGCAGCTTGGCGGGGATACGATCCTACGAGCAGTACTTC.

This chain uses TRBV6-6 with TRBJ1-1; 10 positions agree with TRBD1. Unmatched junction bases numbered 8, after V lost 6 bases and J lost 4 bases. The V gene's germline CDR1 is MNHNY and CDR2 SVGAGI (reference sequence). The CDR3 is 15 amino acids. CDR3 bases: TGTGCCAGCAGACCTGACAGGGGGCACGGCACTGAAGCTTTCTTT. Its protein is CASRPDRGHGTEAFF.

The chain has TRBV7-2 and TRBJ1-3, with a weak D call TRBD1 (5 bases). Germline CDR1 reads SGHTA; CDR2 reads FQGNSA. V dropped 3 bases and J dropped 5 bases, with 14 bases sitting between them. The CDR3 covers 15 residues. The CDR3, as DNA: TGTGCCAGCAGCTTGGGGCCCATGGGGAGAAACACCATATATTTT. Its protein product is CASSLGPMGRNTIYF.

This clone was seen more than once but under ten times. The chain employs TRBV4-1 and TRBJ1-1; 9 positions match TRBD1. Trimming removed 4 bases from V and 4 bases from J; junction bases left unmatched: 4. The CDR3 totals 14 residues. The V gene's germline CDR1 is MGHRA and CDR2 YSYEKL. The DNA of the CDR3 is TGCGCCAGCAGCCCGGACAGGGGAGTCACTGAAGCTTTCTTT. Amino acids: CASSPDRGVTEAFF.

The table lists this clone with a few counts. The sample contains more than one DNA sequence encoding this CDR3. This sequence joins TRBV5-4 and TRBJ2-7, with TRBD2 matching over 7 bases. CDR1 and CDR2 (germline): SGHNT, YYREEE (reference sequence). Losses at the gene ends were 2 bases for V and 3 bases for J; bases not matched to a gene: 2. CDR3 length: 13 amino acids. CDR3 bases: TGTGCCAGCAGCTTAGCGGGAAGCTACGAGCAGTACTTC. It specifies CASSLAGSYEQYF.

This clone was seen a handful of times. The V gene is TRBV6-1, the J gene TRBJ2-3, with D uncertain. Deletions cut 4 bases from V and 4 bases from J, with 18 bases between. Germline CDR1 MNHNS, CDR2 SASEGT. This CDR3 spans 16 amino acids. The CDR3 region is CASSAQPLENADTQYF. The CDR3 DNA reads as TGTGCCAGCAGTGCGCAACCTCTTGAGAACGCAGATACGCAGTATTTT.

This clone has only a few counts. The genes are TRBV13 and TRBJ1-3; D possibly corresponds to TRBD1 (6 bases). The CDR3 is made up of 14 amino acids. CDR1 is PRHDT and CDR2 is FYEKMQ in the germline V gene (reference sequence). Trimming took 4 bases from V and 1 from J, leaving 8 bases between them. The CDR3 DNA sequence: TGTGCCAGCAGCTCAACAGGGTCTGGAAACACCATATATTTT. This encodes CASSSTGSGNTIYF.

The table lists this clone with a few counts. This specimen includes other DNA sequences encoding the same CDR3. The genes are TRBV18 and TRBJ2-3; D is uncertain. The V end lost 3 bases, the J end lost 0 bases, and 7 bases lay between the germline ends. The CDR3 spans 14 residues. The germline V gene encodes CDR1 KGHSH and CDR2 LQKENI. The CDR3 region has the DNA TGTGCCAGCTCACCTCCCACTAGCACAGATACGCAGTATTTT. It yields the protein CASSPPTSTDTQYF.

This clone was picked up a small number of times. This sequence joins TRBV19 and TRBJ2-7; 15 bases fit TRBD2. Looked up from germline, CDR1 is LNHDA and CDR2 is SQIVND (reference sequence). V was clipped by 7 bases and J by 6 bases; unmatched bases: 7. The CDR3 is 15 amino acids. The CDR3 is CASTSGLAGGREQYF. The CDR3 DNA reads TGTGCCAGTACCTCGGGACTAGCGGGAGGACGCGAGCAGTACTTC.

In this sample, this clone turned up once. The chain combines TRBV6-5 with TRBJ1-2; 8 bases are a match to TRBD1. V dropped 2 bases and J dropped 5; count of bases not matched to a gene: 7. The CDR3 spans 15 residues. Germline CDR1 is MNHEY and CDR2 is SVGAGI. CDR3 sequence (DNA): TGTGCCAGCAGTTACGCGGACAGGGATTTGTATGGCTACACCTTC. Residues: CASSYADRDLYGYTF.

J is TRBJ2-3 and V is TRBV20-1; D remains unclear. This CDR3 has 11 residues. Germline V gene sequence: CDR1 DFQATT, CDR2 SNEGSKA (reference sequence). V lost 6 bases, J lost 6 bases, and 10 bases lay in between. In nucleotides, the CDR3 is TGCAGTGCCACGCGATGGGATACGCAGTATTTT. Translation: CSATRWDTQYF.

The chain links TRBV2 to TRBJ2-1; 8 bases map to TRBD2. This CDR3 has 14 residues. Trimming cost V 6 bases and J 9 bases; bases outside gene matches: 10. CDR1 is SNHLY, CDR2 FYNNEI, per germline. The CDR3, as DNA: TGTGCCAGCAGAGCCGGGACTAGTAATCGTGAGCAGTTCTTC. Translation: CASRAGTSNREQFF.

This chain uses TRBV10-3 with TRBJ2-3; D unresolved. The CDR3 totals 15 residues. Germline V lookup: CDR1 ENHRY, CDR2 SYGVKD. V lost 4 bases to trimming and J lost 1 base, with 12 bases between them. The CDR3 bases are TGTGCCATCAGTGGCTCTGCGTACCGCACAGATACGCAGTATTTT. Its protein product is CAISGSAYRTDTQYF.

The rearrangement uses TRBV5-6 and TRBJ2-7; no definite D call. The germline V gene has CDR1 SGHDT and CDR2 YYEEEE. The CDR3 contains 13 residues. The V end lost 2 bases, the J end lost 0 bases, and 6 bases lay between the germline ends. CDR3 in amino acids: CASSFQSSYEQYF. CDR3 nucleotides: TGTGCCAGCAGCTTCCAGTCCTCCTACGAGCAGTACTTC.

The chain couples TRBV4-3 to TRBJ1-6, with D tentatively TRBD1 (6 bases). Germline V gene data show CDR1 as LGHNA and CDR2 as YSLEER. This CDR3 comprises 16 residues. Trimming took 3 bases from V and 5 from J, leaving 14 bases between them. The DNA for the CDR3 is TGCGCCAGCAGCCAGACCTGGGCAGGGGATAATTCACCCCTCCACTTT. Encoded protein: CASSQTWAGDNSPLHF.

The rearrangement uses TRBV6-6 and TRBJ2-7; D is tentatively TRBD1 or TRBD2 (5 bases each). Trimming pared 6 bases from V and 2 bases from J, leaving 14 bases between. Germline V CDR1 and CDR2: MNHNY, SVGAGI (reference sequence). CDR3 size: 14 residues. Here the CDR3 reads CASSLRGATYEQYF. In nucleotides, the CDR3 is TGTGCCAGCAGCCTGAGAGGGGCCACCTACGAGCAGTACTTC.

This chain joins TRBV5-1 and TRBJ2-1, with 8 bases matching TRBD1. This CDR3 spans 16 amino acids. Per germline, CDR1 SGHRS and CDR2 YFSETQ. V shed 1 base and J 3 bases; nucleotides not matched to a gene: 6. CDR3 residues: CASSLTTGTGYNEQFF. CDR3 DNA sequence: TGCGCCAGCAGCTTGACAACCGGGACAGGCTACAATGAGCAGTTCTTC.

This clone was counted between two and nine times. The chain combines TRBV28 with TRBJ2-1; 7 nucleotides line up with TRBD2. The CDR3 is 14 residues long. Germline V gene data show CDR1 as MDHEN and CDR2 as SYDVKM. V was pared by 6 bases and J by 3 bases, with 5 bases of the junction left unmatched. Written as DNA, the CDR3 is TGTGCCAGCAGCCAAGCGGGGTTCTACAATGAGCAGTTCTTC. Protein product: CASSQAGFYNEQFF. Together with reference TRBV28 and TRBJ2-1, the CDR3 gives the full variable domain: DVKVTQSSRYLVKRTGEKVFLECVQDMDHENMFWYRQDPGLGLRLIYFSYDVKMKEKGDIPEGYSVSREKKERFSLILESASTNQTSMYLCASSQAGFYNEQFFGPGTRLTVL.

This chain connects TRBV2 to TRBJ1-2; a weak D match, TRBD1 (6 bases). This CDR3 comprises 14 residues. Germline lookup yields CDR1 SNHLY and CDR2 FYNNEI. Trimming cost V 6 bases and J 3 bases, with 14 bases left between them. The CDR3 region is CASRWGAQDYGYTF. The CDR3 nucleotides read TGTGCCAGCAGGTGGGGGGCCCAGGACTATGGCTACACCTTC.

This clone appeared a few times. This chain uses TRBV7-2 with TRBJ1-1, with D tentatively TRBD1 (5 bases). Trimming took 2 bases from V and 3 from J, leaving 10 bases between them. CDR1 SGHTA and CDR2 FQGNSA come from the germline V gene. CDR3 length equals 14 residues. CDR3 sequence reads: CASSLMRGDTEAFF. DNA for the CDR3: TGTGCCAGCAGCTTAATGCGGGGGGACACTGAAGCTTTCTTT. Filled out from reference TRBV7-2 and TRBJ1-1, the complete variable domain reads GAGVSQSPSNKVTEKGKDVELRCDPISGHTALYWYRQSLGQGLEFLIYFQGNSAPDKSGLPSDRFSAERTGGSVSTLTIQRTQQEDSAVYLCASSLMRGDTEAFFGQGTRLTVV.

The CDR3 sequence is CASSWKTSGSETQYF. The CDR3, as DNA: TGTGCCAGCAGCTGGAAGACTAGCGGGAGTGAGACCCAGTACTTC. J is TRBJ2-5 and V is TRBV7-3, with TRBD2 matching over 12 bases. Unmatched junction bases numbered 5, after V lost 4 bases and J lost 5 bases. Germline assignment: CDR1 SGHTA and CDR2 FQGTGA. CDR3 length equals 15 residues. Full variable domain (missing parts from reference TRBV7-3 and TRBJ2-5): GAGVSQTPSNKVTEKGKYVELRCDPISGHTALYWYRQSLGQGPEFLIYFQGTGAADDSGLPNDRFFAVRPEGSVSTLKIQRTERGDSAVYLCASSWKTSGSETQYFGPGTRLLVL.

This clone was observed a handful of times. DNA for the CDR3: TGCAGCGTTGGGGACGCCAGGGAGACCCAGTACTTC. Residues: CSVGDARETQYF. The rearrangement uses TRBV29-1 and TRBJ2-5; D might be TRBD1 or TRBD2, each matching 5 bases. The CDR3 covers 12 residues. The V and J ends lost 4 bases and 5 bases respectively, with 11 bases between them. Germline CDR1 is SQVTM and CDR2 is ANQGSEA.

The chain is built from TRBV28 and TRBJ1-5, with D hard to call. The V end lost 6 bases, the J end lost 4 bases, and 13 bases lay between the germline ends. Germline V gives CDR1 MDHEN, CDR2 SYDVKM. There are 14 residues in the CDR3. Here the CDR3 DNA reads TGTGCCAGCAGATCTCCGGGAGGGAATCAGCCCCAGCATTTT. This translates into CASRSPGGNQPQHF.

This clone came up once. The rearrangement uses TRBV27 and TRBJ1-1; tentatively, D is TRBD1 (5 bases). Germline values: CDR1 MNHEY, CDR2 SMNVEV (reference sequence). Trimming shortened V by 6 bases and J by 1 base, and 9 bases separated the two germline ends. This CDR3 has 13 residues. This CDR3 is CASSHRRNTEAFF. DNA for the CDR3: TGTGCCAGCAGCCACAGGAGGAACACTGAAGCTTTCTTT.

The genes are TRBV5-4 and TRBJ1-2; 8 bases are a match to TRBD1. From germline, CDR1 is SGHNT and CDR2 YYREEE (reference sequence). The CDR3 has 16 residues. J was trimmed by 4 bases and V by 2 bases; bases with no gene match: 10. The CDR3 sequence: CASSFYLSGGIYGYTF. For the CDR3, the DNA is TGTGCCAGCAGCTTTTATCTATCAGGGGGCATCTATGGCTACACCTTC. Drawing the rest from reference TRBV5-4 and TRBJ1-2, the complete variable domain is ETGVTQSPTHLIKTRGQQVTLRCSSQSGHNTVSWYQQALGQGPQFIFQYYREEENGRGNFPPRFSGLQFPNYSSELNVNALELDDSALYLCASSFYLSGGIYGYTFGSGTRLTVV.